Included here is one TCR beta chain sequence, with context. Antigen specificity is unknown. The data are from a study of response to subunit inactivated influenza vaccine. Unmatched junction bases numbered 3, after V lost 3 bases and J lost 4 bases. This CDR3 is built from 15 residues. Per germline, CDR1 SGHKS and CDR2 YYEKEE (reference sequence). General study points: The authors suggested that every seasonal influenza vaccination recruits few new T cells.

TCRdb processed the RT-PCR reads anew with MiXCR; each CDR3 protein has one entry. The data hold about 170,000 distinct CDR3 sequences, with around 12% observed a single time. Another study also made use of these data, one on T cells expressing NK-cell markers. That paper adds: For TCR beta, cDNA was produced by 5'RACE template switching with UMIs. Sorted CD3+CD56-NKG2C+, CD3+CD56+NKG2C- and CD3+CD56+NKG2C+ T cells were the source of the TCR beta repertoires. Out of eight donors sequenced, seven tested HCMV-seropositive and the remaining one seronegative. Expanded NKG2C+ T cell clones were not confirmed as HCMV-specific.

This sequence joins TRBV5-5 and TRBJ2-1; 11 nucleotides line up with TRBD2. The clonotype comes from a man aged 50 or older who received an inactivated influenza vaccine. This specimen consisted of CD8+ T cells sorted from PBMCs, obtained approximately 12 days after vaccination. In nucleotides, the CDR3 is TGTGCCAGCAGCTGGCCTAGCGGGAGGTACAATGAGCAGTTCTTC. It encodes CASSWPSGRYNEQFF.